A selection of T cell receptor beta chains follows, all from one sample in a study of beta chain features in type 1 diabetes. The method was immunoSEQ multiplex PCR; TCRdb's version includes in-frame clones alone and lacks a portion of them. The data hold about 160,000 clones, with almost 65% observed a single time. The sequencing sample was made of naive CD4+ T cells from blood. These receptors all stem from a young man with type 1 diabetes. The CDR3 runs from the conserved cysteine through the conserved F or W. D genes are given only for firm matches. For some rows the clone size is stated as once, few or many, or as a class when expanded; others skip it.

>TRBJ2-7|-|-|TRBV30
TGTGCCTGGGCCTGGGCGGGGACCTACGAGCAGTACTTC
CAWAWAGTYEQYF
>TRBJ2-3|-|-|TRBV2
TGTGCCAGCGATAGACAGGGCACAGATACGCAGTATTTT
CASDRQGTDTQYF
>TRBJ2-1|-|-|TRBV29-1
TGCAGCGTTGGGCCCGGAGAACATGAGCAGTTCTTC
CSVGPGEHEQFF
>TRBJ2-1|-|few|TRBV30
TGTGCCGCACCGTCACGGTCCAGCTCCTACAATGAGCAGTTCTTC
CAAPSRSSSYNEQFF
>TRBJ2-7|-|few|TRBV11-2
TGTGCCAGCAGCTCCCCCAGAATAGGGCACGAGCAGTACTTC
CASSSPRIGHEQYF
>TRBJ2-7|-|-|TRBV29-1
TGCAGCGTTGGGAGCTACGAGCAGTACTTC
CSVGSYEQYF
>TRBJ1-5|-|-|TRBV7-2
TGTGCCAGCAGCACCTATCTCGGGTCCCAGCATTTT
CASSTYLGSQHF
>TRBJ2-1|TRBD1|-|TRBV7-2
TGTGCCAGCAGGTTACTAGTAAGGAGCAGGGGGCAAGATAATGAGCAGTTCTTC
CASRLLVRSRGQDNEQFF
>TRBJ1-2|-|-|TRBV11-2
TGTGCCAGCAGCCAACTCTCCAGGGGCTATGGCTACACCTTC
CASSQLSRGYGYTF
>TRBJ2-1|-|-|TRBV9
TGTGCCAGCAAAGGCAGCTGGGGTGAGCAGTTCTTC
CASKGSWGEQFF
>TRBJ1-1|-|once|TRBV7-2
TGTGCCAGCAGCTTAGCCCCGGGCTCTGAAGCTTTCTTT
CASSLAPGSEAFF
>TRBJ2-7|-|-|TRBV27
TGTGCCAGCAGTTCCGGACACGTTCTATACGAGCAGTACTTC
CASSSGHVLYEQYF
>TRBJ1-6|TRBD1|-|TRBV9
TGTGCCAGCAGCGTAGAGGGACAGCTAAATTCACCCCTCCACTTT
CASSVEGQLNSPLHF
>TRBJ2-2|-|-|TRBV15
TGTGCCACCAGCAGAGCGGGGGCCTCCACCGGGGAGCTGTTTTTT
CATSRAGASTGELFF
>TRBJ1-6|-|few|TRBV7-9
TGTGCCAGCAGCCCCGGACAGACTGCGGCACCCCTCCACTTT
CASSPGQTAAPLHF
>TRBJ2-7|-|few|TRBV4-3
TGCGCCAGCAGCCAAGAATCCGGGGACGAGCAGTACTTC
CASSQESGDEQYF
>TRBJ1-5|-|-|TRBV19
TGTGCCAGTAGTGATCTGGGTCAGCCCCAGCATTTT
CASSDLGQPQHF
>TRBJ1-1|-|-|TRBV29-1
TGCAGCGTTGCGGGCAAGGGGGCTGAAGCTTTCTTT
CSVAGKGAEAFF
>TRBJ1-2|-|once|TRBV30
TGTGCCTGGAGTGGACAGCTAGACTATGGCTACACCTTC
CAWSGQLDYGYTF
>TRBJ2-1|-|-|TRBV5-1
TGCGCCAGCAGCTTGAAAGGAGACAATGAGCAGTTCTTC
CASSLKGDNEQFF
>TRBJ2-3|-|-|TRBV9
TGTGCCAGCAGCCCCCCTGGAGGGAACACAGATACGCAGTATTTT
CASSPPGGNTDTQYF
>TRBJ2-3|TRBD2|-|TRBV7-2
TGTGCCAGCAGCCAAGTAGCGGGGCTCAGCACAGATACGCAGTATTTT
CASSQVAGLSTDTQYF
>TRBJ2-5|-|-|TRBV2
TGTGCCAGCAGCGCCGGGACTTTCCAAGAGACCCAGTACTTC
CASSAGTFQETQYF
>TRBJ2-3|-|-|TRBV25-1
TGTGCCAGCAGTAGGTCAGCCCTGGGGGGTACGCAGTATTTT
CASSRSALGGTQYF
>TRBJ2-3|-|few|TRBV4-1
TGCGCCAGCAGCCTAAGTTCGACTAACACAGATACGCAGTATTTT
CASSLSSTNTDTQYF
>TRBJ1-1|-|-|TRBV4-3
TGCGCCAGCAGCCAGGAAACCAGGGAGAACACTGAAGCTTTCTTT
CASSQETRENTEAFF
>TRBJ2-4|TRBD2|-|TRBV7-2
TGTGCCAGCAGCTTAGGGACTAGCGGGGTAAAAAACATTCAGTACTTC
CASSLGTSGVKNIQYF
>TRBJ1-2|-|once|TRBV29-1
TGCAGCGTTGAGGGTGGTCATGGCTACACCTTC
CSVEGGHGYTF
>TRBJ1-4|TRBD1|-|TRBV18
TGTGCCAGCTCACCGAGGACAGGCGAGAATGAAAAACTGTTTTTT
CASSPRTGENEKLFF
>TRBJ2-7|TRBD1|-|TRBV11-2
TGTGCCAGCAGCTTGAGACAGGGATACGAGCAGTACTTC
CASSLRQGYEQYF
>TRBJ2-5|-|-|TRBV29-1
TGCAGCGTTCGGGGGGCCCAAGAGACCCAGTACTTC
CSVRGAQETQYF
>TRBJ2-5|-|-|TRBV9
TGTGCCAGCAGCGCAGGGGCAGCACTCCAAGAGACCCAGTACTTC
CASSAGAALQETQYF
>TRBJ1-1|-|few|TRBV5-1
TGCGCCAGCAGCTTGGCTGGGGGTGGGACTGAAGCTTTCTTT
CASSLAGGGTEAFF
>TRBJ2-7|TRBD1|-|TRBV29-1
TGCAGCGTTGAATTAGGGGGCGACGAGCAGTACTTC
CSVELGGDEQYF
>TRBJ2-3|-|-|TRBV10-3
TGTGCCATCAGTGAGTCGACAGGCACAGATACGCAGTATTTT
CAISESTGTDTQYF
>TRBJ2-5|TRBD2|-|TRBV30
TGTGCCTGGAGTATTCGACTAGCCGAAGAGACCCAGTACTTC
CAWSIRLAEETQYF
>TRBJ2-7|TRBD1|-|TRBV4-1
TGCGCCAGCAGCCAAGAGTTTCAGGGGGACTACGAGCAGTACTTC
CASSQEFQGDYEQYF
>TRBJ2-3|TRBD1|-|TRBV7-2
TGTGCCAGCAGCTTCGGACAGGGCGGCCCAGATACGCAGTATTTT
CASSFGQGGPDTQYF
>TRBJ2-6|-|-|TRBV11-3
TGTGCCAGCAGCCCCGGTGGGGCCAACGTCCTGACTTTC
CASSPGGANVLTF
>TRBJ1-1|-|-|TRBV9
TGTGCCAGCAGCGTAGGGGGGCCGACGACGGTTAACACTGAAGCTTTCTTT
CASSVGGPTTVNTEAFF
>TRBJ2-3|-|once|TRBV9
TGTGCCAGCAGCGTAGGTACTAGCACAGATACGCAGTATTTT
CASSVGTSTDTQYF
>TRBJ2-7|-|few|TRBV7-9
TGTGCCAGCAGCTATAGACGGGGCTCCTACGAGCAGTACTTC
CASSYRRGSYEQYF
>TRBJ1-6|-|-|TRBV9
TGTGCCAGCAGCGTAGGTGTTGGACAGAATAATTCACCCCTCCACTTT
CASSVGVGQNNSPLHF
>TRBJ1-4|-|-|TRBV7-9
TGTGCCAGCAGCCTCCGCGCGTCTAATGAAAAACTGTTTTTT
CASSLRASNEKLFF
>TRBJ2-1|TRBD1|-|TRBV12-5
TGTGCTAGTGGTTCCTGGGACAGGGGTGACAATGAGCAGTTCTTC
CASGSWDRGDNEQFF
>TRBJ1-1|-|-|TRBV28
TGTGCCAGCAGACCCGGGACAATGAACACTGAAGCTTTCTTT
CASRPGTMNTEAFF
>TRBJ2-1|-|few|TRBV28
TGTGCCAGCAGCAGGACCGAGCGTGAGCAGTTCTTC
CASSRTEREQFF
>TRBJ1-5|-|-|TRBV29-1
TGCAGCGTCCAGGGAGGGGGCAATCAGCCCCAGCATTTT
CSVQGGGNQPQHF
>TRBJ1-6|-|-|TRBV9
TGTGCCAGCAGCCCGGACGGAGACTCACCCCTCCACTTT
CASSPDGDSPLHF
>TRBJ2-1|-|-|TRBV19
TGTGCCAGTAGTGTCCGACAGGAATCCTACAATGAGCAGTTCTTC
CASSVRQESYNEQFF
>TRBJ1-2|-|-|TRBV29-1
TGCAGCGTTGGGGAGACACAGGGCGCGGCTGGCTACACCTTC
CSVGETQGAAGYTF